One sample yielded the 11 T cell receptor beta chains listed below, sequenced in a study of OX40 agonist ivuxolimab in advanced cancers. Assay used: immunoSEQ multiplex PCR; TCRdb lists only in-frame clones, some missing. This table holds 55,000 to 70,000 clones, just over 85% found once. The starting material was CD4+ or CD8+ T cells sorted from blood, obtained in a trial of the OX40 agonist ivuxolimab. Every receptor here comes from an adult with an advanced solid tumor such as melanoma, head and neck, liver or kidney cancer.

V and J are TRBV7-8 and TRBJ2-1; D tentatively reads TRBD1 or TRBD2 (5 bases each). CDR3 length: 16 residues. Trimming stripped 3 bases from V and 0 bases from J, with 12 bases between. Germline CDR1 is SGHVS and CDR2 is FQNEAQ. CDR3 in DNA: TGTGCCAGCAGCTTCCCCGAGGGGAGCTCCTACAATGAGCAGTTCTTC. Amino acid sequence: CASSFPEGSSYNEQFF.

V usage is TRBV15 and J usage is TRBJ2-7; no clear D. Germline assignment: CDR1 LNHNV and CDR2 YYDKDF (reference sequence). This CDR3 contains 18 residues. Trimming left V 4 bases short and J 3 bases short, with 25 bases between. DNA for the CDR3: TGTGCCACCAGCAAAGAGATTTCTTTGGGGTTGAGTTACTACGAGCAGTACTTC. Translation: CATSKEISLGLSYYEQYF.

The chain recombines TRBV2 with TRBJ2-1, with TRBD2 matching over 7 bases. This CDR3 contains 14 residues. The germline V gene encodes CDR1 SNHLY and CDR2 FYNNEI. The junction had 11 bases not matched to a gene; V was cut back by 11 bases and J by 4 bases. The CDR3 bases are TGTGCCGGCGGAAGGGAGGGCCGGTACAATGAGCAGTTCTTC. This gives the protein CAGGREGRYNEQFF. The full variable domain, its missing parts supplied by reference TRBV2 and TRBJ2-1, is EPEVTQTPSHQVTQMGQEVILRCVPISNHLYFYWYRQILGQKVEFLVSFYNNEISEKSEIFDDQFSVERPDGSNFTLKIRSTKLEDSAMYFCAGGREGRYNEQFFGPGTRLTVL.

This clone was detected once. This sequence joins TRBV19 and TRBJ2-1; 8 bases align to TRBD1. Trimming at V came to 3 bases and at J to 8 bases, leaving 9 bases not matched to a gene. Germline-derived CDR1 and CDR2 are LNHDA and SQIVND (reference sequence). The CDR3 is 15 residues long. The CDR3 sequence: CASSMTGVKRDEQFF. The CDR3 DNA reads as TGTGCCAGTAGTATGACAGGGGTAAAAAGGGATGAGCAGTTCTTC.

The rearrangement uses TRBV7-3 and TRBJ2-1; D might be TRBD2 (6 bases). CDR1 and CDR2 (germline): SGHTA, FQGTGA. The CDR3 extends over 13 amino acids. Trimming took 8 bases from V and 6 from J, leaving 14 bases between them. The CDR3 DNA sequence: TGTGCCAGCGCACAAGGAGCGGGCAATGAGCAGTTCTTC. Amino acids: CASAQGAGNEQFF.

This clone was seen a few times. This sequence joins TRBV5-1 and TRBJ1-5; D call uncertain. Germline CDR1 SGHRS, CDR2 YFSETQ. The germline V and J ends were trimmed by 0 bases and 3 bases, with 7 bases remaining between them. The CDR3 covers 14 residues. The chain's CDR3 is CASSLDGNNQPQHF. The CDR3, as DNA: TGCGCCAGCAGCTTGGACGGAAACAATCAGCCCCAGCATTTT.

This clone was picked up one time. In DNA form, the CDR3 reads TGTGCCAGCTCACCCCTCCCCTGGGGACAGGGATATGCTGAGCAGTTCTTC. It translates to CASSPLPWGQGYAEQFF. The rearrangement uses TRBV18 and TRBJ2-1; 9 bases are shared with TRBD1. Trimming cost V 3 bases and J 9 bases; bases outside gene matches: 15. Germline V gives CDR1 KGHSH, CDR2 LQKENI. The CDR3 covers 17 residues.

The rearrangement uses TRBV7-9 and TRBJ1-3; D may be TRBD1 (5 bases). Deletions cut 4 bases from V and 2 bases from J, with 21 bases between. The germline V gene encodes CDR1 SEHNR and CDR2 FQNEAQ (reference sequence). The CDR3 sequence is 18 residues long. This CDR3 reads CASSSGKGTSTAGNTIYF. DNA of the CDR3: TGTGCCAGCAGCTCAGGGAAAGGTACCTCTACCGCTGGAAACACCATATATTTT.

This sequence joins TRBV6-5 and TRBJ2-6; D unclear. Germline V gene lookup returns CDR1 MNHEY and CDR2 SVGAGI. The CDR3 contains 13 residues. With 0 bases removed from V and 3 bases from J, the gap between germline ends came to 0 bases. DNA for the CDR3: TGTGCCAGCAGTTACTCTGGGGCCAACGTCCTGACTTTC. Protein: CASSYSGANVLTF.

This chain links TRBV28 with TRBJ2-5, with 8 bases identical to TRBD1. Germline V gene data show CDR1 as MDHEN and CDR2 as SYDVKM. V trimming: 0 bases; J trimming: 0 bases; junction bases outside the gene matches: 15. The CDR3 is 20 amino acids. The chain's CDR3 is CASSLWRPGQAYVNQETQYF. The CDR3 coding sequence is TGTGCCAGCAGTTTATGGCGCCCGGGACAGGCATACGTTAACCAAGAGACCCAGTACTTC.

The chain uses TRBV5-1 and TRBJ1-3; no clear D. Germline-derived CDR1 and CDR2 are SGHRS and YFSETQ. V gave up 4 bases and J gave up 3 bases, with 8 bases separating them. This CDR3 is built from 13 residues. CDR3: CASSPDFGNTIYF. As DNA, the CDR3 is TGCGCCAGCAGCCCGGACTTTGGAAACACCATATATTTT.